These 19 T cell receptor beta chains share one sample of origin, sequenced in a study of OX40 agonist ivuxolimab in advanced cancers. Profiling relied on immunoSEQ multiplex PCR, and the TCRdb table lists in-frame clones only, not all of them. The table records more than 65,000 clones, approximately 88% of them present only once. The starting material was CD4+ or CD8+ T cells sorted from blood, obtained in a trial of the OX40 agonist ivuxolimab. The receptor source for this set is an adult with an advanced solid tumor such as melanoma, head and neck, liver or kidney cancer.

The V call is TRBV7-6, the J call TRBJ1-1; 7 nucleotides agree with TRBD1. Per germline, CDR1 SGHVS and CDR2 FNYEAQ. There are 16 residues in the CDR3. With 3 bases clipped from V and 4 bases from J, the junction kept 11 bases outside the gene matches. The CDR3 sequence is CASSLGPGGGGTEAFF. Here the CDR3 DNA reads TGTGCCAGCAGCTTGGGCCCAGGGGGGGGAGGCACTGAAGCTTTCTTT.

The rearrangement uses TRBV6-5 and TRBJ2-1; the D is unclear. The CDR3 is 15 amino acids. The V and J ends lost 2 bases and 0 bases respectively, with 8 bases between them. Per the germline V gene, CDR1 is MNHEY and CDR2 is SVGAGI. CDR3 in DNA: TGTGCCAGCAGTTACGCCAGCGCCTCCTACAATGAGCAGTTCTTC. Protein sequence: CASSYASASYNEQFF.

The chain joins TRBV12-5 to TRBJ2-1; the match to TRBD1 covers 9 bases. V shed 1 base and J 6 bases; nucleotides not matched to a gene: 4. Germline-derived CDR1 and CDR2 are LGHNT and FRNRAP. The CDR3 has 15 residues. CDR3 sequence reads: CASGLGQGESNEQFF. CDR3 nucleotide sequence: TGTGCTAGTGGTTTGGGACAGGGGGAGAGCAATGAGCAGTTCTTC.

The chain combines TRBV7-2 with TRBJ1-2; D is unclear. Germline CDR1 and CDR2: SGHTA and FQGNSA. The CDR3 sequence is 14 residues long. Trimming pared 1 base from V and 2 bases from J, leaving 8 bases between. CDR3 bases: TGTGCCAGCAGCTTAGTTCTGGGGAACTATGGCTACACCTTC. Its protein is CASSLVLGNYGYTF.

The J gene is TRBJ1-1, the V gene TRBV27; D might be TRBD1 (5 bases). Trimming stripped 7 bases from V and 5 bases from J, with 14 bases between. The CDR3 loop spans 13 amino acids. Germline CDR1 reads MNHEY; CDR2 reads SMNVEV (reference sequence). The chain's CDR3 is CASTTAGRTEAFF. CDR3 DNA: TGTGCCAGCACTACCGCAGGGAGGACTGAAGCTTTCTTT.

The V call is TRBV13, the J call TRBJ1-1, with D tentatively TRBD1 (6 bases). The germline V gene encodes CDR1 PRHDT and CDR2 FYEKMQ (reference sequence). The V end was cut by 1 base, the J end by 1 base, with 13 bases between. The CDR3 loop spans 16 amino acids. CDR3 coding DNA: TGTGCCAGCAGCTTAGTCGCAGGGGCTGGGAACACTGAAGCTTTCTTT. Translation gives CASSLVAGAGNTEAFF.

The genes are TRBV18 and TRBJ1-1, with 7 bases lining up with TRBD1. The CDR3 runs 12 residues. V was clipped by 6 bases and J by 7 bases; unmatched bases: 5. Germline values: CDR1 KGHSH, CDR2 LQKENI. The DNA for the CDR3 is TGTGCCAGCTCCCCTCGACAGGGTGAAGCTTTCTTT. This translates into CASSPRQGEAFF.

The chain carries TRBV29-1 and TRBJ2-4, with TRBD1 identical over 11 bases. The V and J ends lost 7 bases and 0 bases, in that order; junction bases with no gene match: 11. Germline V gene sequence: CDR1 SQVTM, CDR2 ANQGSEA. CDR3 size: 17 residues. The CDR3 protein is CSAMGQGVILAKNIQYF. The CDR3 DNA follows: TGCAGCGCTATGGGACAGGGGGTTATTTTAGCCAAAAACATTCAGTACTTC.

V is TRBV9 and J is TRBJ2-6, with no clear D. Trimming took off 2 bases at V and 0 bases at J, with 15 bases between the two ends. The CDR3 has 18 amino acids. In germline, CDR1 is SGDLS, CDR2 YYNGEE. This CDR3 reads CASSVAAHPDSGANVLTF. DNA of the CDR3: TGTGCCAGCAGCGTTGCGGCCCACCCAGACTCTGGGGCCAACGTCCTGACTTTC.

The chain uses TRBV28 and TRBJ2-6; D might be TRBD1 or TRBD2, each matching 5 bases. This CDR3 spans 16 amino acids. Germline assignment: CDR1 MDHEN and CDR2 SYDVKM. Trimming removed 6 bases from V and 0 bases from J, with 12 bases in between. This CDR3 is CASSLGAHSGANVLTF. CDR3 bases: TGTGCCAGCAGCCTCGGGGCCCACTCTGGGGCCAACGTCCTGACTTTC.

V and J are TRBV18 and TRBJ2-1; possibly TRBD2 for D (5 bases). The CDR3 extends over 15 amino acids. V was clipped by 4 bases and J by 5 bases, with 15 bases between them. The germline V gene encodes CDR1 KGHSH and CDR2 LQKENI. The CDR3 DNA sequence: TGTGCCAGCTCACTCCGGAGAGCGGCCGACAATGAGCAGTTCTTC. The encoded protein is CASSLRRAADNEQFF.

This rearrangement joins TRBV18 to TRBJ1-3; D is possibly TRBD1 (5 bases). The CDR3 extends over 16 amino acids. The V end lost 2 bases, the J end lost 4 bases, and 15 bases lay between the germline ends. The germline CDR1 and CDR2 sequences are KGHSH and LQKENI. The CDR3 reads CASSPASPGTGNTIYF. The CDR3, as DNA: TGTGCCAGCTCACCAGCCAGCCCCGGGACCGGAAACACCATATATTTT.

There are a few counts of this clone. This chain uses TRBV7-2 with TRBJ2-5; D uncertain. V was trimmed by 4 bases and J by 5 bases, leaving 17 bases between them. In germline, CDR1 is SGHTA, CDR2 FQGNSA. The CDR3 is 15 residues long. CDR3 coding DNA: TGTGCCAGCAGCTCCCTGGTTGCGAATTGGGAGACCCAGTACTTC. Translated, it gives CASSSLVANWETQYF.

Written as DNA, the CDR3 is TGTGCCATCAGTGACACAGGGGCCCAAGAGACCCAGTACTTC. It specifies CAISDTGAQETQYF. This chain uses TRBV10-3 with TRBJ2-5; 7 bases are shared with TRBD1. CDR3 length: 14 amino acids. With V trimmed by 3 bases and J by 1 base, 2 bases remained unmatched. CDR1 ENHRY and CDR2 SYGVKD come from the germline V gene.

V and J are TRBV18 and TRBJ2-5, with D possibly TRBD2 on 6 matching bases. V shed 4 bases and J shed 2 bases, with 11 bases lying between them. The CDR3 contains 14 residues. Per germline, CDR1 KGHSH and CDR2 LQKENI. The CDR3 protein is CASSHWGEQETQYF. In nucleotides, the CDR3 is TGTGCCAGCTCACATTGGGGGGAACAAGAGACCCAGTACTTC.

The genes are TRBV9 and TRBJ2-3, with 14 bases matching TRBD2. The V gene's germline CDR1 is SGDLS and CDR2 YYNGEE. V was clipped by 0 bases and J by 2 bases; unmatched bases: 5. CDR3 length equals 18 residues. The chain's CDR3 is CASSVGTSGGPYTDTQYF. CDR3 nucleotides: TGTGCCAGCAGCGTAGGGACTAGCGGGGGGCCATACACAGATACGCAGTATTTT.

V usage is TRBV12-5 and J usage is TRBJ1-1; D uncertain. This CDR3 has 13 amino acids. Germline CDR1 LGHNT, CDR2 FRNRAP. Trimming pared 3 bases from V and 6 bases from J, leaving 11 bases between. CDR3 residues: CASGLISEPEAFF. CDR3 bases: TGTGCTAGTGGTTTAATTAGTGAGCCTGAAGCTTTCTTT.

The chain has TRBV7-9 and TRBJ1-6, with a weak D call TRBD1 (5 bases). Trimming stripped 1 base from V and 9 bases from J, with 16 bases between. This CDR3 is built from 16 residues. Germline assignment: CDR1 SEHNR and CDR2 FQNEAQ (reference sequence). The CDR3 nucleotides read TGTGCCAGCAGCTTAGACAGCAGGGTCCGGGGTTCACCCCTCCACTTT. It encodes CASSLDSRVRGSPLHF.

CDR3: CASSLAGEKLFF. CDR3 DNA: TGCGCCAGCAGCTTAGCTGGTGAAAAACTGTTTTTT. The chain joins TRBV5-1 to TRBJ1-4, with D unresolved. The germline gives CDR1 SGHRS, CDR2 YFSETQ. Between the trimmed V and J ends, which lost 2 bases and 7 bases, there was a span of 6 bases. The CDR3 totals 12 residues.